This TCR beta chain was recorded in a study of blood T cell repertoires in COVID-19. Background on the study: Sites across the United States, Italy and Spain contributed samples from acute and convalescent COVID-19. In each case, the material was cDNA or gDNA derived from T cells, B-cell-depleted T cells, or PBMCs.

In the study's own analysis: Estimated nucleated cell counts came from reference gene primer amplification. TCRdb's table, derived via immunoSEQ multiplex PCR, lists solely in-frame clones and lacks some. V and J calls plus clone size are reproduced from that table; the DNA served to infer D and trimming. The sample carries 150,000 to 200,000 clones, approximately 90% recorded once. The specimen was peripheral blood. This receptor was identified in a man younger than 35 who had recovered from COVID-19.

The CDR3 region is CASSPSGGYEQYF. The CDR3 DNA reads as TGTGCCAGCTCACCGAGCGGAGGCTACGAGCAGTACTTC. The chain has TRBV18 and TRBJ2-7, with D perhaps TRBD2 (5 bases). Germline values: CDR1 KGHSH, CDR2 LQKENI. V lost 3 bases and J lost 3, with 9 bases in between. The CDR3 has 13 residues.